The T cell receptor (beta chain) described here comes from a study of shared clonotypes between healthy human individuals. Whole-study context: The plates for each donor numbered three CD4 naive, three CD4 memory, two CD8 naive and one CD8 memory.

A single count supports this clone. Its matching antigen is unknown. The germline V gene has CDR1 LNHDA and CDR2 SQIVND (reference sequence). CDR3 size: 14 residues. V lost 7 bases, J lost 10 bases, and 17 bases lay in between. Study conclusions and caveats: Estimated richness was generally greater in naive than memory subsets. Naive CD4 clonotypes overlapped across several donors at about 5.3%.

Every subset had its genomic DNA shared out evenly among several immunoSEQ plates. Data came from immunoSEQ multiplex PCR; TCRdb stores just in-frame clones and leaves some out. The sample has millions of clones, just over 90% seen once. Sequencing was performed on naive CD4+ T cells sorted from blood. The subset denotes: CD45RA+ positively selected. This chain uses TRBV19 with TRBJ1-6; no clear D gene. This sequence originates from a man between 18 and 35 years old in good health. CDR3 nucleotides: TGTGCCAGTAAAGTGAGGGAGAGCTGGTCACCCCTCCACTTT. Its translation: CASKVRESWSPLHF.